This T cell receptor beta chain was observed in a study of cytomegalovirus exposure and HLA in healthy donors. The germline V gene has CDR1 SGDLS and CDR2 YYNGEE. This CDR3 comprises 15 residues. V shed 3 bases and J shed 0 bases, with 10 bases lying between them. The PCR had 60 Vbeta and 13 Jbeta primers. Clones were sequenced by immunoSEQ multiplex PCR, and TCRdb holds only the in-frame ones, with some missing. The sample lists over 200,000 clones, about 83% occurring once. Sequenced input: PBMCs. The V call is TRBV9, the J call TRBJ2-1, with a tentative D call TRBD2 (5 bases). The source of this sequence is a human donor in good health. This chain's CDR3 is CASSATGSSYNEQFF. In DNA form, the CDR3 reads TGTGCCAGCAGCGCGACTGGGAGCTCCTACAATGAGCAGTTCTTC.